This T cell receptor beta chain was sequenced during a study of shared clonotypes between healthy human individuals. Profiling relied on immunoSEQ multiplex PCR, and the TCRdb table lists in-frame clones only, not all of them. The sample has fewer than 1.8 million clones; roughly 98.5% are singletons. Trimming cost V 4 bases and J 7 bases; bases outside gene matches: 9. CDR3 size: 16 residues. CDR1 and CDR2 (germline): PRHDT, FYEKMQ (reference sequence). The chain recombines TRBV13 with TRBJ2-1; 11 bases align to TRBD1. Source material: naive CD4+ T cells sorted from blood. Subset reported: CD45RA+ positively selected. This clonotype originated in a man between 25 and 39 years old in good health. This CDR3 reads CASSSRTGGLKNEQFF. For the CDR3, the DNA is TGTGCCAGCAGCTCCCGGACAGGGGGCCTGAAAAATGAGCAGTTCTTC.